A selection of T cell receptor beta chains follows, all from one sample in a study. From the 5' RACE reads, TCRdb called clonotypes with MiXCR, one entry per CDR3 protein. This sample has 45,000 to 70,000 distinct CDR3 sequences, with around 26% found just once. Material for sequencing was tumor-infiltrating memory CD4+ T cells sorted from the breast tumor. These receptor sequences come from a female donor with breast cancer. CDR3s include the opening cysteine and the closing phenylalanine or tryptophan. Each record gives: D gene, clone size, V gene, J gene, CDR3 DNA, CDR3 protein. D genes are given only for firm matches. Clone size is shown for a subset of rows, as once, few, many or a class of expanded clone.

d_gene: .; abundance: many; v_gene: TRBV11-1; j_gene: TRBJ1-1; CDR3nt: TGTGCCAGCAGCTCGAAAGGGGCCGGATACACTGAAGCTTTCTTT; CDR3aa: CASSSKGAGYTEAFF
d_gene: TRBD1; abundance: .; v_gene: TRBV6-5; j_gene: TRBJ1-2; CDR3nt: TGTGCCAGCACCGCATCGTACCGGGACAGGGGGAGTAGTGGCTACACCTTC; CDR3aa: CASTASYRDRGSSGYTF
d_gene: TRBD1; abundance: .; v_gene: TRBV5-1; j_gene: TRBJ1-1; CDR3nt: TGCGCCAGCAGCGTCCTCGTCAGGGGGCTTGGAAGGAACACTGAAGCTTTCTTT; CDR3aa: CASSVLVRGLGRNTEAFF
d_gene: .; abundance: .; v_gene: TRBV20-1; j_gene: TRBJ1-5; CDR3nt: TGCAGTGCCGTCCGGGGGAATAGCAATCAGCCCCAGCATTTT; CDR3aa: CSAVRGNSNQPQHF
d_gene: TRBD2; abundance: .; v_gene: TRBV20-1; j_gene: TRBJ2-3; CDR3nt: TGCAGTCGGGGGGGCGGGGCGCGAGATACGCAGTATTTT; CDR3aa: CSRGGGARDTQYF
d_gene: .; abundance: .; v_gene: TRBV6-5; j_gene: TRBJ1-6; CDR3nt: TGTACCAGCAGTTACTCGCCCTATAATTCACCCCTCCACTTT; CDR3aa: CTSSYSPYNSPLHF
d_gene: .; abundance: few; v_gene: TRBV6-5; j_gene: TRBJ2-2; CDR3nt: TGTGCCAGCAGTTCCATCAACACCGGGGAGCTGTTTTTT; CDR3aa: CASSSINTGELFF
d_gene: .; abundance: .; v_gene: TRBV28; j_gene: TRBJ2-7; CDR3nt: TGTGCCAGCAGTTGGCTTAGGTACGAGCAGTACTTC; CDR3aa: CASSWLRYEQYF
d_gene: TRBD2; abundance: few; v_gene: TRBV6-2/TRBV6-3; j_gene: TRBJ2-3; CDR3nt: TGTGCCAGCAGAAGCGGGACGGATACGCAGTATTTT; CDR3aa: CASRSGTDTQYF
d_gene: .; abundance: few; v_gene: TRBV30; j_gene: TRBJ1-1; CDR3nt: TGTGCCGCCTTACAGCCGAACACTGAAGCTTTCTTT; CDR3aa: CAALQPNTEAFF
d_gene: .; abundance: .; v_gene: TRBV20-1; j_gene: TRBJ2-3; CDR3nt: TGCAGTGCGAGTGAGGAAGACGCAGATACGCAGTATTTT; CDR3aa: CSASEEDADTQYF
d_gene: .; abundance: .; v_gene: TRBV27; j_gene: TRBJ2-7; CDR3nt: TGTGCCAGCCAGAGGGGCCAATCCTACGAGCAGCACTTC; CDR3aa: CASQRGQSYEQHF
d_gene: TRBD1; abundance: few; v_gene: TRBV7-9; j_gene: TRBJ1-4; CDR3nt: TGTGCCAGCAGCTTTAGACAGGGGAATGAAAAACTGTTTTTT; CDR3aa: CASSFRQGNEKLFF
d_gene: .; abundance: .; v_gene: TRBV20-1; j_gene: TRBJ2-1; CDR3nt: TGCAGTGCTAGAGACCGAGGGGCCTCTTACAATGAGCAGTTCTTC; CDR3aa: CSARDRGASYNEQFF
d_gene: TRBD1; abundance: few; v_gene: TRBV6-1; j_gene: TRBJ1-5; CDR3nt: TGTGCCACCGAGCAGGGGGCTTCTCAGCCCCAGCATTTT; CDR3aa: CATEQGASQPQHF
d_gene: .; abundance: .; v_gene: TRBV2; j_gene: TRBJ1-4; CDR3nt: TGTGCCAGCAGTGGCCAGCGAGGGGTTAATGAAAAACTGCTTTTT; CDR3aa: CASSGQRGVNEKLLF
d_gene: .; abundance: few; v_gene: TRBV5-1; j_gene: TRBJ1-5; CDR3nt: TGCGCCAGCAGCCGTGACGGACACAATCAGCCCCAGCATTTT; CDR3aa: CASSRDGHNQPQHF
d_gene: .; abundance: few; v_gene: TRBV6-1; j_gene: TRBJ1-1; CDR3nt: TGTGCCAGCAGCGACCATCTGGGCACTGAAGCTTTCTTT; CDR3aa: CASSDHLGTEAFF
d_gene: TRBD1; abundance: .; v_gene: TRBV30; j_gene: TRBJ1-5; CDR3nt: TGTGCCTTTACAGGGGGCAGGGGCAATCAGCCCCAGCATTTT; CDR3aa: CAFTGGRGNQPQHF
d_gene: .; abundance: few; v_gene: TRBV6-5; j_gene: TRBJ1-3; CDR3nt: TGTGCCAGCAGGGGCACAGGTACAGGAAACACCATATATTTT; CDR3aa: CASRGTGTGNTIYF
d_gene: .; abundance: .; v_gene: TRBV6-6; j_gene: TRBJ1-5; CDR3nt: TGTGCCAGCAGTTATGGGGGGGGGGATAGCAATCAGCCCCAGCATTTT; CDR3aa: CASSYGGGDSNQPQHF
d_gene: TRBD1; abundance: many; v_gene: TRBV7-9; j_gene: TRBJ2-2; CDR3nt: TGTGCCAGCGACCCCGGGACAGGTCACACCGGGGAGCTGTTTTTT; CDR3aa: CASDPGTGHTGELFF
d_gene: .; abundance: many; v_gene: TRBV7-9; j_gene: TRBJ2-5; CDR3nt: TGTGCCAGCAGCGCCACGGGGAAGGAGACCCAGTACTTC; CDR3aa: CASSATGKETQYF
d_gene: .; abundance: few; v_gene: TRBV20-1; j_gene: TRBJ2-7; CDR3nt: TGCAGTGCTAGCCCGCTCATAGCGATAACCTACGAGCAGTACTTC; CDR3aa: CSASPLIAITYEQYF
d_gene: .; abundance: .; v_gene: TRBV3-1; j_gene: TRBJ2-5; CDR3nt: TGTGCCAGCACTAGCCAAGAGACCCAGTACTTC; CDR3aa: CASTSQETQYF
d_gene: TRBD1; abundance: few; v_gene: TRBV4-1; j_gene: TRBJ1-6; CDR3nt: TGCGCCAGCAGCCAGCTACAGGGGGCGAGGAATTCACCCCTCCACTTT; CDR3aa: CASSQLQGARNSPLHF
d_gene: .; abundance: few; v_gene: TRBV7-9; j_gene: TRBJ1-6; CDR3nt: TGTGCCAGCGGAAGGAGCTCCTATAATTCACCCCTCCACTTT; CDR3aa: CASGRSSYNSPLHF
d_gene: .; abundance: .; v_gene: TRBV29-1; j_gene: TRBJ2-3; CDR3nt: TGCAGCGTGAAACGGGGGTCGCCTTCGGATACGCAGTATTTT; CDR3aa: CSVKRGSPSDTQYF
d_gene: TRBD2; abundance: many; v_gene: TRBV6-1; j_gene: TRBJ2-3; CDR3nt: TGTGCCAGCAGTAGCGGGACTAGCACAGATACGCAGTATTTT; CDR3aa: CASSSGTSTDTQYF
d_gene: .; abundance: few; v_gene: TRBV5-6; j_gene: TRBJ2-7; CDR3nt: TGTGCCAGCAGCGTGACGAACTACGAGCAGTACTTC; CDR3aa: CASSVTNYEQYF
d_gene: .; abundance: .; v_gene: TRBV12-3/TRBV12-4; j_gene: TRBJ1-2; CDR3nt: TGTGCCAGCAGTCCGCCAATCGTCTATGGCTACACCTTC; CDR3aa: CASSPPIVYGYTF
d_gene: .; abundance: .; v_gene: TRBV7-9; j_gene: TRBJ1-2; CDR3nt: TGTGCCAGCAGCTTAATCTCGGGGGGCTACACCTTC; CDR3aa: CASSLISGGYTF
d_gene: .; abundance: .; v_gene: TRBV6-1; j_gene: TRBJ2-3; CDR3nt: TGTGCCAGTGGCCTCACAGGGACCGATACGCAGTATTTT; CDR3aa: CASGLTGTDTQYF
d_gene: .; abundance: .; v_gene: TRBV6-5; j_gene: TRBJ2-1; CDR3nt: TGTGCCAGCAGCGATGGGGGGGCCGACCATGAGCAGTTCTTC; CDR3aa: CASSDGGADHEQFF
d_gene: .; abundance: .; v_gene: TRBV5-5; j_gene: TRBJ2-7; CDR3nt: TGTGCCAGCAGCTTGACGGAACAGGCCTACGAGCAGTACTTC; CDR3aa: CASSLTEQAYEQYF
d_gene: .; abundance: .; v_gene: TRBV5-1; j_gene: TRBJ1-2; CDR3nt: TGCGCCAGCAGCTTGGATTCGGGGGGCACTAAAGGCTACACCTTC; CDR3aa: CASSLDSGGTKGYTF
d_gene: TRBD2; abundance: few; v_gene: TRBV6-5; j_gene: TRBJ2-5; CDR3nt: TGTGCCAGCAGGGTAGCGGGGGGTTTGGAGACCCAGTACTTC; CDR3aa: CASRVAGGLETQYF